This T cell receptor (beta chain) emerged from a study of OX40 agonist ivuxolimab in advanced cancers. The overall study: Partial responses were recorded for three patients, including one with hepatocellular carcinoma and two with cutaneous melanoma.

Study observations and caveats: Clonal expansion from baseline to week 6 occurred in both CD4+ and CD8+ T cells.

Losses at the gene ends were 1 base for V and 6 bases for J; bases not matched to a gene: 5. Germline V lookup: CDR1 SEHNR, CDR2 FQNEAQ (reference sequence). This CDR3 spans 15 amino acids. Measured with immunoSEQ multiplex PCR; TCRdb has only the in-frame clones, and not every one. This table has tens of thousands of clones, about 90% appearing once. By share, this clone ranks as medium-sized (0.01 to 0.1%). Its antigen is undetermined. The sample in question was CD4+ or CD8+ T cells sorted from blood, obtained in a trial of the OX40 agonist ivuxolimab. This TCR derives from an adult with an advanced solid tumor such as melanoma, head and neck, liver or kidney cancer. This chain links TRBV7-9 with TRBJ2-2; TRBD2 matches 7 bases. CDR3 sequence (DNA): TGTGCCAGCAGCTTAGGAGGGAGGGCCGCCGGGGAGCTGTTTTTT. Translated: CASSLGGRAAGELFF. The entire variable domain, with the rest obtained from reference TRBV7-9 and TRBJ2-2, is as follows: DTGVSQNPRHKITKRGQNVTFRCDPISEHNRLYWYRQTLGQGPEFLTYFQNEAQLEKSRLLSDRFSAERPKGSFSTLEIQRTEQGDSAMYLCASSLGGRAAGELFFGEGSRLTVL.